This T cell receptor (beta chain) was captured by sequencing in a study of Tregs in tolerant kidney transplant recipients. CDR3 length: 12 amino acids. The V and J ends lost 5 bases and 7 bases respectively, with 12 bases between them. Germline CDR1 is SGHTA and CDR2 is FQGNSA. TCRdb's copy holds only in-frame clones and misses some; the assay was immunoSEQ multiplex PCR. This sample yields approximately 65,000 clones, of which roughly 84% are seen a single time; roughly 4% belongs to the top ten. The origin of this receptor is a human donor in good health. Sequences were obtained from CD4+ T cells from blood. This rearrangement joins TRBV7-2 to TRBJ2-7, with TRBD1 as a possible D gene (5 bases). CDR3 in DNA: TGTGCCAGCAGCCCCGGCAACAGGGAGCAGTACTTC. Its protein is CASSPGNREQYF. Combining the CDR3 with reference TRBV7-2 and TRBJ2-7 gives the whole variable domain GAGVSQSPSNKVTEKGKDVELRCDPISGHTALYWYRQSLGQGLEFLIYFQGNSAPDKSGLPSDRFSAERTGGSVSTLTIQRTQQEDSAVYLCASSPGNREQYFGPGTRLTVT.